The present T cell receptor beta chain was sequenced within a study of blood T cell repertoires in COVID-19. Using immunoSEQ multiplex PCR, the repertoire was profiled, and TCRdb retains in-frame clones only, with some absent. The sample has around 370,000 clones, 88% seen once; the top ten hold about 1.1%. This clone was found once. This TCR was sampled from a woman between 18 and 29 years old who had recovered from COVID-19. What was sequenced was PBMCs or T cells enriched from blood (not recorded which).

CDR3 sequence reads: CASSSRGHQPQHF. CDR3 nucleotide sequence: TGTGCCAGTAGTTCCAGGGGGCATCAGCCCCAGCATTTT. The chain uses TRBV19 and TRBJ1-5; 8 bases fit TRBD1. The CDR3 sequence is 13 residues long. Unmatched junction bases numbered 2, after V lost 5 bases and J lost 5 bases. Germline V gene sequence: CDR1 LNHDA, CDR2 SQIVND (reference sequence).